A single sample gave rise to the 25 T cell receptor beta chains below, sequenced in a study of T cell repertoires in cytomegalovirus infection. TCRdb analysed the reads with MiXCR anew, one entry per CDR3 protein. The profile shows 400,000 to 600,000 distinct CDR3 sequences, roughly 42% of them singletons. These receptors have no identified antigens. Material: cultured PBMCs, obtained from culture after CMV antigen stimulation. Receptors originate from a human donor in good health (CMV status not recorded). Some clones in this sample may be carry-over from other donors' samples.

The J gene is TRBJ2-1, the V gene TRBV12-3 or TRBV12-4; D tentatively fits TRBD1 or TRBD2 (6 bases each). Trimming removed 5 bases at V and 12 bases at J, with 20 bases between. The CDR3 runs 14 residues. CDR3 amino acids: CASSAVGGPYRQFF. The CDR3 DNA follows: TGTGCCAGCAGTGCAGTCGGGGGCCCATATCGGCAGTTCTTC.

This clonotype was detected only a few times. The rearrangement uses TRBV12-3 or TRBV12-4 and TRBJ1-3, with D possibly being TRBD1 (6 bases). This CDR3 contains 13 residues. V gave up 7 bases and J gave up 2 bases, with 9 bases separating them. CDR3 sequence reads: CASTRGTGNTIYF. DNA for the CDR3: TGTGCCAGCACTAGGGGGACTGGAAACACCATATATTTT.

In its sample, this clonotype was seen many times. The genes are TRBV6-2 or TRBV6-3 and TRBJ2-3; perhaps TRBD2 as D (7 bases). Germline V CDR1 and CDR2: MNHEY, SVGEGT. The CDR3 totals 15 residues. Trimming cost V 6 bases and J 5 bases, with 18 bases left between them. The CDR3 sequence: CASRETAGAGDTQYF. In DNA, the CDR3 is TGTGCCAGCAGGGAAACGGCGGGGGCCGGAGATACGCAGTATTTT.

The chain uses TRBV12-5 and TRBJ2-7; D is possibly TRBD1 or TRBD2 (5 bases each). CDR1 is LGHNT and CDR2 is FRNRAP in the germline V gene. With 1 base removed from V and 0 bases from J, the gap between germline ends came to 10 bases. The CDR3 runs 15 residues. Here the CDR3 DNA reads TGTGCTAGTGGTTTGGCCCTGGGGGTCTCCTACGAGCAGTACTTC. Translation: CASGLALGVSYEQYF.

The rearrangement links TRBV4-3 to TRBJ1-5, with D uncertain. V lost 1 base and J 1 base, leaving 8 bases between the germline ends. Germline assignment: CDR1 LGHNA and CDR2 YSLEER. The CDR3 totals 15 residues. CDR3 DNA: TGCGCCAGCAGCCAAGGCCTCGGGAGCAATCAGCCCCAGCATTTT. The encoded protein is CASSQGLGSNQPQHF.

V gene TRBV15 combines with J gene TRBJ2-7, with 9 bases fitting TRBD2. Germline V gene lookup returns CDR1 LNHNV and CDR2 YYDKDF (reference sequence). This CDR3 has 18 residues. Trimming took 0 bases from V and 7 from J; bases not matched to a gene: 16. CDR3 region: CATSRDRRGLADTQEQYF. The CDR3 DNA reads TGTGCCACCAGCAGAGATCGAAGGGGACTAGCCGATACCCAGGAGCAGTACTTC.

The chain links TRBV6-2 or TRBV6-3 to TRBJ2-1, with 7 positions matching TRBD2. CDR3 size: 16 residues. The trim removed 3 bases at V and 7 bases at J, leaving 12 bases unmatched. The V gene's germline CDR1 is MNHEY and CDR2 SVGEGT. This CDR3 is CASSYRYRGRANEQFF. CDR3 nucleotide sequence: TGTGCCAGCAGTTATCGGTATCGCGGGAGAGCGAATGAGCAGTTCTTC.

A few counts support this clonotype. The CDR3 coding sequence is TGTGCCAGCAGCTTAGCGCCCAGCGGGGGGCCCCAAGAGACCCAGTACTTC. Translating it yields CASSLAPSGGPQETQYF. This sequence joins TRBV7-2 and TRBJ2-5; 9 bases agree with TRBD2. The CDR3 runs to 17 residues. V shed 0 bases, J shed 1 base, and the junction held 6 bases outside the gene matches. Germline values: CDR1 SGHTA, CDR2 FQGNSA.

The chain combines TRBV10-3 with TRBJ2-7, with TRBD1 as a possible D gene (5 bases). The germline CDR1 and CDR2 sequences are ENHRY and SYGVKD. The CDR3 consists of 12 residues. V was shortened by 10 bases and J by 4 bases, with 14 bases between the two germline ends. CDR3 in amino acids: CATEGESYEQYF. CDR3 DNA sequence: TGTGCCACCGAAGGGGAAAGTTACGAGCAGTACTTC.

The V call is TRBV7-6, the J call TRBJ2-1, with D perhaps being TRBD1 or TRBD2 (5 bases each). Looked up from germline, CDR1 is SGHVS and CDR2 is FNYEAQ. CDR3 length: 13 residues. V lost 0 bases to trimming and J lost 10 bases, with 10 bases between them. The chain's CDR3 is CASSLAGRTEQFF. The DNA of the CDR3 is TGTGCCAGCAGCTTAGCGGGACGTACAGAGCAGTTCTTC. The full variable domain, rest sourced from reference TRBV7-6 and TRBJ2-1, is GAGVSQSPRYKVTKRGQDVALRCDPISGHVSLYWYRQALGQGPEFLTYFNYEAQQDKSGLPNDRFSAERPEGSISTLTIQRTEQRDSAMYRCASSLAGRTEQFFGPGTRLTVL.

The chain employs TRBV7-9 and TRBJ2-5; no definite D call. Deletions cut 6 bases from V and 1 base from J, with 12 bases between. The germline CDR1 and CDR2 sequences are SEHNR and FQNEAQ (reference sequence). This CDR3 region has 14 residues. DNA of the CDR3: TGTGCCAGCAGGTCAGAGGTTTCCCAAGAGACCCAGTACTTC. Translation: CASRSEVSQETQYF.

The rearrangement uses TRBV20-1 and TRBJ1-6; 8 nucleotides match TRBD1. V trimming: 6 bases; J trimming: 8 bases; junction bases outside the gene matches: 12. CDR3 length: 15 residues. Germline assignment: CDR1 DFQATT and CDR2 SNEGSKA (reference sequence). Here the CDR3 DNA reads TGCAGTGCATACGGCGCAGGGGGCGCGGATTCACCCCTCCACTTT. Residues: CSAYGAGGADSPLHF.

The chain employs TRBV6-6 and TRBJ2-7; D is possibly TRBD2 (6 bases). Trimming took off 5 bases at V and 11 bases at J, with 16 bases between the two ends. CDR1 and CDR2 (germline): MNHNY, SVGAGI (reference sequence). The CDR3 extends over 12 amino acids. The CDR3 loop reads CASSPGGRDEYF. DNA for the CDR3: TGTGCCAGCAGTCCCGGGGGTCGGGACGAGTACTTC.

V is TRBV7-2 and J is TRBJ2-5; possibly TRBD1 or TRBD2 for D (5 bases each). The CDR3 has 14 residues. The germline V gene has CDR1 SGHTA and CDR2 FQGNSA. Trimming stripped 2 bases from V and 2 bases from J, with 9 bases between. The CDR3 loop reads CASSLTRGQETQYF. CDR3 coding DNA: TGTGCCAGCAGCTTAACTAGGGGACAAGAGACCCAGTACTTC.

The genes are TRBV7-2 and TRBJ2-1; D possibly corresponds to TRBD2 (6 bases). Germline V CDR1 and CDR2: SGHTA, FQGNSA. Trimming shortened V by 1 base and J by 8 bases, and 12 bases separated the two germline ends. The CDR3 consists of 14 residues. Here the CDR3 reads CASSLGASVDEQFF. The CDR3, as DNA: TGTGCCAGCAGCTTAGGGGCTAGCGTGGATGAGCAGTTCTTC.

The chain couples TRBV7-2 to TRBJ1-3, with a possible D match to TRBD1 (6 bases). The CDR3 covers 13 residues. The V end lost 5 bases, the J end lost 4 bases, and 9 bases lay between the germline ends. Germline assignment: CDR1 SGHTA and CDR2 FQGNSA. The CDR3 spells CASSGQWGNTIYF. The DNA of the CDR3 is TGTGCCAGCAGCGGACAGTGGGGAAACACCATATATTTT.

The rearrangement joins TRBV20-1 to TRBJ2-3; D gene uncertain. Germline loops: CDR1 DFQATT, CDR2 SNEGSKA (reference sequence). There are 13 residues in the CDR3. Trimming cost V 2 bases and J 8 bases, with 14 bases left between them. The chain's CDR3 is CSARPSIVGTQYF. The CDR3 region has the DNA TGCAGTGCTAGACCCTCGATTGTTGGTACGCAGTATTTT.

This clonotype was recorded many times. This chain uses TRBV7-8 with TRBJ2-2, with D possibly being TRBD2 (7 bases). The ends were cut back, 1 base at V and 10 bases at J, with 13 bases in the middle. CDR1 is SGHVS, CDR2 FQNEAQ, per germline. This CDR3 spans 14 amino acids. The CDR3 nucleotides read TGTGCCAGCAGCTTAGGGGAGGGGGGCGCGGAGCTGTTTTTT. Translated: CASSLGEGGAELFF.

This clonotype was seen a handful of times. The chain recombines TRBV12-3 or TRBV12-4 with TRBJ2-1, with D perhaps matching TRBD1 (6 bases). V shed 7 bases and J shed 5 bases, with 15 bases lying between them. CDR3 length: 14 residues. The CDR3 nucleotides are TGTGCCAGCACCCCGCGGGCAGGGGACAATGAGCAGTTCTTC. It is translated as CASTPRAGDNEQFF.

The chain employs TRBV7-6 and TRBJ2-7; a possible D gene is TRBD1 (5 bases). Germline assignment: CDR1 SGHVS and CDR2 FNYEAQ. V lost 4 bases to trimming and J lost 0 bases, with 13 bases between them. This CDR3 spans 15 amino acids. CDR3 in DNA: TGTGCCAGCAGCTCCGCGACAGCCTACTCCTACGAGCAGTACTTC. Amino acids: CASSSATAYSYEQYF.

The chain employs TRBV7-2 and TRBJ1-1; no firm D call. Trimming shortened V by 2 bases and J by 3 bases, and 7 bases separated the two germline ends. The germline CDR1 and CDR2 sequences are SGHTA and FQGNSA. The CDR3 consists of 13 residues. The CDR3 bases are TGTGCCAGCAGCTTATACGTTGACACTGAAGCTTTCTTT. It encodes CASSLYVDTEAFF.

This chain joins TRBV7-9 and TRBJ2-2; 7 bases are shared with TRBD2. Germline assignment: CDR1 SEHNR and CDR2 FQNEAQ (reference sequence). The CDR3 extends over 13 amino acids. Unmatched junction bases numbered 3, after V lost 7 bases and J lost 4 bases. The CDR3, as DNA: TGTGCCAGCACCCTAGCGGCCACCGGGGAGCTGTTTTTT. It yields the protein CASTLAATGELFF.

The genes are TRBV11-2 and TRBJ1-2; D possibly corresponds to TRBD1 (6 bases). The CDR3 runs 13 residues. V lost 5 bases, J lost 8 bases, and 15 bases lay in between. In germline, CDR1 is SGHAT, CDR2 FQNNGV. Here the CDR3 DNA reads TGTGCCAGCAGCCGCCCGGGGGGCTGGGGCTACACCTTC. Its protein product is CASSRPGGWGYTF.

Here the CDR3 DNA reads TGTGCCAGCAGCGAGGGGAGCGGGAGGGCTCGGCCGTACAATGAGCAGTTCTTC. It is translated as CASSEGSGRARPYNEQFF. The rearrangement joins TRBV9 to TRBJ2-1; 10 bases map to TRBD2. This CDR3 has 18 amino acids. Unmatched junction bases numbered 13, after V lost 3 bases and J lost 4 bases. CDR1 is SGDLS, CDR2 YYNGEE, per germline.

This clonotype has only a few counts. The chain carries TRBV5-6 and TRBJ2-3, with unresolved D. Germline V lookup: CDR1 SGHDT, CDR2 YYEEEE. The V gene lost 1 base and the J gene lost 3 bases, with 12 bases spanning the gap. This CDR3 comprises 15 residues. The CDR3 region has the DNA TGTGCCAGCAGCTTGACCCCGAGGCCAACAGATACGCAGTATTTT. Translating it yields CASSLTPRPTDTQYF.